These T cell receptor beta chains were read from a single sample in a study of T cells after yellow fever vaccination. TCRdb processed the 5' RACE reads anew with MiXCR; each CDR3 protein has one entry. The profile shows approximately 260,000 distinct CDR3 sequences, approximately 13% of them singletons. Sequencing was performed on CD4+ T cells sorted from PBMCs, taken 45 days after the yellow fever booster vaccination. The receptors stem from a young man who received the YFV17D yellow fever vaccine. Both conserved end residues are part of each CDR3. A D gene is named only where the DNA matches it firmly. Not every row has a clone size; where given, it reads once, few, many or a size class.

V	J	size	D	length	CDR3	DNA
TRBV25-1	TRBJ2-3	NA	NA	18	CASNRPRDTQPDPDTQYF	TGTGCCAGCAATCGACCGAGGGACACGCAGCCGGACCCCGATACGCAGTATTTT
TRBV25-1	TRBJ1-1	NA	NA	14	CASSKTGANTEAFF	TGTGCCAGCAGTAAAACGGGCGCCAACACTGAAGCTTTCTTT
TRBV4-3	TRBJ1-1	few	TRBD1	14	CASSQETGSTEAFF	TGCGCCAGCAGCCAAGAGACAGGGTCCACTGAAGCTTTCTTT
TRBV20-1	TRBJ2-3	few	TRBD1	15	CSAPRRDRVADTQYF	TGCAGTGCTCCACGTCGGGACAGGGTGGCAGATACGCAGTATTTT
TRBV4-1	TRBJ2-7	many	NA	13	CASSQAASYEQYF	TGCGCCAGCAGCCAAGCGGCCTCCTACGAGCAGTACTTC
TRBV7-2	TRBJ2-3	many	NA	16	CASSLAGTSTGDTQYF	TGTGCCAGCAGCTTAGCTGGGACCTCGACTGGAGATACGCAGTATTTT
TRBV7-9	TRBJ2-3	few	NA	15	CASSLVGPRTDTQYF	TGTGCCAGCAGCTTAGTGGGACCCCGTACAGATACGCAGTATTTT
TRBV20-1	TRBJ2-3	few	TRBD2	13	CSAFRPGGDTQYF	TGCAGTGCTTTCCGTCCGGGGGGAGATACGCAGTATTTT
TRBV20-1	TRBJ1-4	NA	TRBD1	12	CSATGDTEKLFF	TGCAGTGCAACAGGGGATACTGAAAAACTGTTTTTT
TRBV3-1	TRBJ2-7	few	NA	15	CASSQVGIASYEQYF	TGTGCCAGCAGCCAAGTGGGGATAGCGTCCTACGAGCAGTACTTC
TRBV12-3/TRBV12-4	TRBJ2-1	NA	NA	16	CASSISWGEKNNEQFF	TGTGCCAGCAGCATCTCCTGGGGGGAGAAAAACAATGAGCAGTTCTTC
TRBV7-2	TRBJ2-7	NA	NA	13	CASSTHLRGEQYF	TGTGCCAGCAGCACGCACCTTAGGGGCGAGCAGTACTTC
TRBV7-3	TRBJ2-1	many	TRBD2	14	CASSLAGGPDEQFF	TGTGCCAGCAGCCTAGCGGGAGGGCCGGATGAGCAGTTCTTC
TRBV20-1	TRBJ2-3	few	NA	15	CSARGSGWGTDTQYF	TGCAGTGCTAGAGGGAGCGGTTGGGGCACAGATACGCAGTATTTT
TRBV29-1	TRBJ2-7	few	NA	14	CSVRDDGAWYEQYF	TGCAGCGTGAGGGATGATGGCGCCTGGTACGAGCAGTACTTC
TRBV7-2	TRBJ2-3	NA	NA	13	CASSSPLEDTQYF	TGTGCCAGCAGCTCCCCTCTGGAGGATACGCAGTATTTT
TRBV7-9	TRBJ1-1	NA	NA	13	CASSLGGSTEAFF	TGTGCCAGCAGCTTAGGGGGGAGTACTGAAGCTTTCTTT
TRBV3-1	TRBJ2-7	few	NA	14	CASSQTRKGYEQYF	TGTGCCAGCAGCCAAACACGAAAAGGATACGAGCAGTACTTC
TRBV7-2	TRBJ2-7	few	NA	12	CASSLVGVEQYF	TGTGCCAGCAGCTTAGTTGGAGTCGAGCAGTACTTC
TRBV6-5	TRBJ1-5	few	NA	14	CASSYSKKGQPQHF	TGTGCCAGCAGTTACTCGAAAAAGGGCCAGCCCCAGCATTTT
TRBV5-1	TRBJ2-1	few	NA	16	CASSLVPDFSYNEQFF	TGCGCCAGCAGCTTGGTTCCAGATTTCTCCTACAATGAGCAGTTCTTC
TRBV5-6	TRBJ2-7	few	TRBD1	14	CASSRTGGRYEQYF	TGTGCCAGCAGCAGGACAGGGGGTCGTTACGAGCAGTACTTC
TRBV27	TRBJ2-7	few	TRBD1	15	CASSNRGALPYEQYF	TGTGCCAGCAGTAACAGGGGGGCTTTGCCCTACGAGCAGTACTTC
TRBV20-1	TRBJ1-1	few	NA	14	CSARDLGGYTEAFF	TGCAGTGCTAGAGATCTCGGCGGATACACTGAAGCTTTCTTT
TRBV7-9	TRBJ1-2	NA	NA	13	CASGPGGGYGYTF	TGTGCCAGCGGACCCGGGGGCGGCTATGGCTACACCTTC
TRBV5-6	TRBJ1-3	few	NA	14	CASGPRGSGNTIYF	TGTGCCAGCGGACCACGAGGCTCTGGAAACACCATATATTTT
TRBV28	TRBJ2-4	few	NA	15	CASSFRGVAKNIQYF	TGTGCCAGCAGTTTCAGGGGGGTTGCCAAAAACATTCAGTACTTC
TRBV7-2	TRBJ2-3	NA	NA	14	CASSPGLHTDTQYF	TGTGCCAGCAGCCCGGGACTTCACACAGATACGCAGTATTTT
TRBV5-1	TRBJ2-1	few	TRBD1	15	CASSNPGQTYNEQFF	TGCGCCAGCAGTAATCCGGGACAGACGTACAATGAGCAGTTCTTC
TRBV29-1	TRBJ1-1	NA	NA	13	CSVAGIGNTEAFF	TGCAGCGTTGCAGGGATCGGGAACACTGAAGCTTTCTTT
TRBV6-2/TRBV6-3	TRBJ1-2	NA	NA	12	CASKERAYGYTF	TGTGCCAGCAAGGAAAGGGCCTATGGCTACACCTTC
TRBV5-5	TRBJ1-2	NA	TRBD1	16	CASSKQNRGQSYGYTF	TGTGCCAGCAGCAAACAAAACAGGGGCCAGAGCTATGGCTACACCTTC
TRBV7-9	TRBJ1-6	few	NA	14	CASNRMADNSPLHF	TGTGCCAGCAACAGGATGGCCGATAATTCACCCCTCCACTTT
TRBV6-5	TRBJ2-1	NA	TRBD2	17	CASSYAPLAGADNEQFF	TGTGCCAGCAGTTACGCACCCCTAGCGGGCGCTGACAATGAGCAGTTCTTC
TRBV6-1	TRBJ2-1	many	TRBD2	15	CATYKRLAGYNEQFF	TGTGCCACCTATAAGCGGCTAGCGGGATACAATGAGCAGTTCTTC
TRBV7-2	TRBJ1-5	few	TRBD1	13	CASSWTGDQPQHF	TGTGCCAGCAGCTGGACAGGGGATCAGCCCCAGCATTTT
TRBV6-5	TRBJ2-4	NA	NA	11	CASISRNIQYF	TGTGCCAGCATCAGCAGGAACATTCAGTACTTC
TRBV3-1	TRBJ2-2	few	NA	13	CASSQFLSGELFF	TGTGCCAGCAGCCAGTTTCTCAGCGGGGAGCTGTTTTTT
TRBV5-6	TRBJ1-1	NA	NA	12	CASSLREGEAFF	TGTGCCAGCAGCTTGCGGGAGGGTGAAGCTTTCTTT
TRBV5-6	TRBJ2-5	NA	NA	11	CASSSALTQYF	TGTGCCAGCAGCTCCGCGCTTACCCAGTACTTC
TRBV24-1	TRBJ2-2	NA	NA	13	CATGVGNTGELFF	TGTGCCACCGGTGTAGGGAACACCGGGGAGCTGTTTTTT
TRBV20-1	TRBJ2-4	NA	NA	11	CSASREYIQYF	TGCAGTGCTAGCAGGGAGTACATTCAGTACTTC
TRBV20-1	TRBJ2-2	NA	TRBD1	14	CSASRTGPTGELFF	TGCAGTGCGTCTCGGACAGGACCCACCGGGGAGCTGTTTTTT
TRBV5-1	TRBJ1-3	NA	TRBD1	16	CASSPTGTISGNTIYF	TGCGCCAGCAGCCCGACAGGGACTATCTCTGGAAACACCATATATTTT
TRBV29-1	TRBJ2-7	NA	TRBD2	15	CSVGGSGRLGYEQYF	TGCAGCGTTGGGGGTAGCGGGAGACTCGGGTACGAGCAGTACTTC
TRBV3-1	TRBJ1-1	few	NA	14	CASSLEAGSPEAFF	TGTGCCAGCAGCCTCGAAGCTGGGTCTCCTGAAGCTTTCTTT
TRBV7-9	TRBJ1-1	NA	NA	14	CASSLEQANTEAFF	TGTGCCAGCAGCTTAGAACAGGCGAACACTGAAGCTTTCTTT
TRBV4-2	TRBJ2-7	NA	NA	13	CASSQPPSYEQYF	TGTGCCAGCAGCCAACCACCTTCCTACGAGCAGTACTTC